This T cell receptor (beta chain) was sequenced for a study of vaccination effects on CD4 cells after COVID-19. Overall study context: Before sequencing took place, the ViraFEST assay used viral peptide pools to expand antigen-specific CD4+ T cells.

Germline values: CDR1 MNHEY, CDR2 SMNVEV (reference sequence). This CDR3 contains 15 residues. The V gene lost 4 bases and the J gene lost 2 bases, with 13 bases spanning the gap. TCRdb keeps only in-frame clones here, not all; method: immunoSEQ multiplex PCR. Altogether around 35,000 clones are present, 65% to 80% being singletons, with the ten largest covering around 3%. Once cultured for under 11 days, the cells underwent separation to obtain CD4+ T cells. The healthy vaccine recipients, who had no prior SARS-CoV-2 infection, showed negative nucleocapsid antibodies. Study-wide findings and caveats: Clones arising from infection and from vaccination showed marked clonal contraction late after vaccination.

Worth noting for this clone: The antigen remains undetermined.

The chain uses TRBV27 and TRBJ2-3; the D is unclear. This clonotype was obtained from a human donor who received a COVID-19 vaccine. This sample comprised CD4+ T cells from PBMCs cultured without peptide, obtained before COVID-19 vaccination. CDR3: CASSSWESPTDTQYF. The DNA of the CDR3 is TGTGCCAGCAGTTCGTGGGAAAGCCCCACAGATACGCAGTATTTT.